The source of this TCR beta chain is a study of CD8+ T cells in alopecia areata. This clone has only a few counts. cDNA prepared by RNA extraction and subsequent reverse transcription served as the template for sequencing. TCRdb's copy holds only in-frame clones and misses some; the assay was immunoSEQ multiplex PCR. Among 200,000 to 250,000 clones listed, over 60% were seen once. The V end lost 4 bases, the J end lost 4 bases, and 26 bases lay between the germline ends. This CDR3 is 17 amino acids long. Germline lookup yields CDR1 SQVTM and CDR2 ANQGSEA. Regarding treatment: oral pan-JAK inhibitor, 5-10 mg twice daily.

The rearrangement uses TRBV29-1 and TRBJ2-7; D gene ambiguous. Sequencing was performed on CD4+ T cells sorted from blood, taken at week 4, from a patient treated with tofacitinib. The receptor was derived from a human donor with alopecia areata. In nucleotides, the CDR3 is TGCAGCGTTGGGGTGGGCAGCCATCCCTTTATTCCTTACGAGCAGTACTTC. Translated, it gives CSVGVGSHPFIPYEQYF.